Included here is one TCR beta chain sequence, with context. This sample is drawn from a study of blood T cell repertoires in COVID-19. The wider study: Sites across the United States, Italy and Spain contributed samples from acute and convalescent COVID-19. Sources were T cells, B-cell-depleted T cells, or PBMCs; the material itself was cDNA or gDNA.

Germline loops: CDR1 LGHDT, CDR2 YNNKEL (reference sequence). Trimming pared 5 bases from V and 4 bases from J, leaving 8 bases between. The CDR3 covers 12 residues. The table came from immunoSEQ multiplex PCR; TCRdb's copy has only in-frame clones and leaves some out. The profile shows 200,000 to 250,000 clones, about 85% of them singletons. This receptor was identified in an elderly woman with active or convalescent COVID-19. The sample was peripheral blood. This chain links TRBV3-1 (or the pseudogene TRBV3-2) with TRBJ1-2, with D perhaps matching TRBD1 (5 bases). CDR3 sequence (DNA): TGTGCCAGCAGCGTGGGGGGCTATGGCTACACCTTC. Translating gives CASSVGGYGYTF.